The entry below gives a single T cell receptor beta chain sequence along with its context. Its antigen is unidentified. This entry comes from a study of T cell responses to AZD1222 COVID-19 vaccine. Study-level findings and limits: Repertoires were sampled only after the peak T cell response. The span of vaccine-associated CD4 TCRs extended across spike, with dominance at 160-218 and 743-854.

Germline V CDR1 and CDR2: MNHEY, SMNVEV (reference sequence). The CDR3 has 15 residues. With 3 bases removed from V and 2 bases from J, the gap between germline ends came to 13 bases. Data came from immunoSEQ multiplex PCR; TCRdb stores just in-frame clones and leaves some out. Of 110,000 to 150,000 clones listed, around 90% were seen once; the top ten hold about 3.7%. The J gene is TRBJ1-2, the V gene TRBV27; D unclear. This sequence was found in an adult in good health. Material: peripheral blood, obtained on day 0 of AZD1222 vaccination. In nucleotides, the CDR3 is TGTGCCAGCAGTTTGAGAAATTCAGACAACTATGGCTACACCTTC. Its translation is CASSLRNSDNYGYTF.